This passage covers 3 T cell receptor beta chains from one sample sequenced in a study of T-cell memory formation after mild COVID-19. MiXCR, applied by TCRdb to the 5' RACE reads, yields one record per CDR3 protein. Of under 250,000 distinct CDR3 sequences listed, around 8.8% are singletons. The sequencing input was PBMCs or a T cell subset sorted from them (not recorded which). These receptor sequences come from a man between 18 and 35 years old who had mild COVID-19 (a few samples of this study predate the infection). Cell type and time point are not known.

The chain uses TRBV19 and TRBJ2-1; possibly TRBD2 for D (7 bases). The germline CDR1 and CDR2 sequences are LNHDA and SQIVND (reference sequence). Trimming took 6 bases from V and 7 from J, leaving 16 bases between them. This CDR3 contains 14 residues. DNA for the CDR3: TGTGCCAGTAGCTTAGGGAGGGGGAGGAATGAGCAGTTCTTC. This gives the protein CASSLGRGRNEQFF.

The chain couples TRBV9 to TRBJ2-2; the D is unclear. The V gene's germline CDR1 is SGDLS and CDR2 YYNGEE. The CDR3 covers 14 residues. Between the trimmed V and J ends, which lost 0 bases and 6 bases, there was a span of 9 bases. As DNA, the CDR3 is TGTGCCAGCAGCGTAGTTGGCACGGCCGGGGAGCTGTTTTTT. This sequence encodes CASSVVGTAGELFF.

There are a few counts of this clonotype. CDR3 sequence: CASSPGGGPETQYF. The CDR3 DNA reads TGTGCCAGCAGTCCGGGCGGGGGCCCAGAGACCCAGTACTTC. The rearrangement links TRBV6-2 or TRBV6-3 to TRBJ2-5; tentatively, D is TRBD2 (7 bases). V gave up 5 bases and J gave up 4 bases, with 14 bases separating them. This CDR3 contains 14 residues. CDR1 and CDR2 (germline): MNHEY, SVGEGT.